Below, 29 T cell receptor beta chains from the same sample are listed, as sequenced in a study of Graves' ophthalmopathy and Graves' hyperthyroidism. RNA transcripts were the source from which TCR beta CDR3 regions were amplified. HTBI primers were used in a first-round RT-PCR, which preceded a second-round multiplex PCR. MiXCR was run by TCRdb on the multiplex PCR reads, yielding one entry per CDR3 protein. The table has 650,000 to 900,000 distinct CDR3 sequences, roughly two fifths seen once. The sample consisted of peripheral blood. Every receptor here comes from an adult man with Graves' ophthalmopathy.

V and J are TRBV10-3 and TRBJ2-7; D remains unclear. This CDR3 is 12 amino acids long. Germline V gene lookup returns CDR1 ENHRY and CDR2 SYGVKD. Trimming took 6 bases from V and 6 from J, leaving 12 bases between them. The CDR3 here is CAISRARSEQYF. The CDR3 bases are TGTGCCATCAGCCGGGCTAGGTCCGAGCAGTACTTC.

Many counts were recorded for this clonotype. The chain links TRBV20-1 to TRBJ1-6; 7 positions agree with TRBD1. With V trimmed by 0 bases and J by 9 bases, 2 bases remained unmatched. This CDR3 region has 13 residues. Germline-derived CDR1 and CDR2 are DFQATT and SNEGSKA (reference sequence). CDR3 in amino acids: CSARETGFSPLHF. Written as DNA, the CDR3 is TGCAGTGCTAGAGAGACAGGGTTTTCACCCCTCCACTTT.

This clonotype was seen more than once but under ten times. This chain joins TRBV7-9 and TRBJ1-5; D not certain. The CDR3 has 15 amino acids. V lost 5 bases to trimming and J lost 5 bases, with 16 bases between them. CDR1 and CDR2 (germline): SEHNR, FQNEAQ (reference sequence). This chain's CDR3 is CASSPSGAGDQPQHF. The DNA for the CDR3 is TGTGCCAGCAGCCCATCCGGTGCGGGTGATCAGCCCCAGCATTTT.

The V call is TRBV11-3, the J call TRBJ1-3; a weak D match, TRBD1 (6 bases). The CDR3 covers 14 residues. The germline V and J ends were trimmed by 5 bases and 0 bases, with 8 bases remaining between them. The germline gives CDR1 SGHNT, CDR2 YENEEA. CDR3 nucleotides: TGTGCCAGCAGCAAGGACAGCTCTGGAAACACCATATATTTT. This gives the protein CASSKDSSGNTIYF.

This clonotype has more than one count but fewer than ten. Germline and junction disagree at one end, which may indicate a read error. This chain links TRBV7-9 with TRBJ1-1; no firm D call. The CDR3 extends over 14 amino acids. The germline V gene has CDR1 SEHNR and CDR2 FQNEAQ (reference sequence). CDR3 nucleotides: TGCGCCAGCAGCCAGATTAATCGGGGCACTGAAGCTTTCTTT. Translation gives CASSQINRGTEAFF.

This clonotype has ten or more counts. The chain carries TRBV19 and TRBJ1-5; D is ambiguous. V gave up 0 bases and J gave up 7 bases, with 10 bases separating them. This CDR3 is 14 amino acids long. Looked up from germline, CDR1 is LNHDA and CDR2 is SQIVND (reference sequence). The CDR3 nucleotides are TGTGCCAGTAGTATAGATCTAGGATACCAGCCCCAGCATTTT. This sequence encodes CASSIDLGYQPQHF.

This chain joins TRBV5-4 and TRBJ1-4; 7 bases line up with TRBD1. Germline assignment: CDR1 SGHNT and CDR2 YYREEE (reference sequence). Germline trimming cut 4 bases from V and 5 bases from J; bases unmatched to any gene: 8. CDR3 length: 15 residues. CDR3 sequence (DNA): TGTGCCAGCAGCAAAAAAACAGGGGAAAATGAAAAACTGTTTTTT. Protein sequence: CASSKKTGENEKLFF.

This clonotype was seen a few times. The CDR3 spells CASSSLRDRGTGELFF. The DNA for the CDR3 is TGTGCCAGCAGTTCATTGCGGGACAGGGGCACCGGGGAGCTGTTTTTT. The chain is built from TRBV12-3 or TRBV12-4 and TRBJ2-2, with 10 bases that match TRBD1. With V trimmed by 4 bases and J by 4 bases, 6 bases remained unmatched. CDR3 length: 16 residues.

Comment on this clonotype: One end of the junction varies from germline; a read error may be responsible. CDR3 loop: CATNVDLEIADTQYF. CDR3 DNA: TGTGCCACCAATGTAGACCTAGAGATCGCAGATACGCAGTACTTT. V and J are TRBV15 and TRBJ2-3; D not resolved. Germline CDR1 and CDR2: LNHNV and YYDKDF (reference sequence). The CDR3 extends over 15 amino acids.

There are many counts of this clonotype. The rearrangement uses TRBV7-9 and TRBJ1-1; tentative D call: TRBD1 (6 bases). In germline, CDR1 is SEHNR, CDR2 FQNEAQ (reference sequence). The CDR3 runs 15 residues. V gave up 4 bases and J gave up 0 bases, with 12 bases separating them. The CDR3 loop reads CASSSPDRMNTEAFF. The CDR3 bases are TGTGCCAGCAGCTCCCCGGACAGAATGAACACTGAAGCTTTCTTT.

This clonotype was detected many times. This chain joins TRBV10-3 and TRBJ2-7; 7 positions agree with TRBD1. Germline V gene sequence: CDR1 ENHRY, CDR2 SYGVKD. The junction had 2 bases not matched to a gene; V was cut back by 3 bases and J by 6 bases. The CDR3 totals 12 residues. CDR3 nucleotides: TGTGCCATCAGTGAAAACAGGGGCGAGCAGTACTTC. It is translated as CAISENRGEQYF.

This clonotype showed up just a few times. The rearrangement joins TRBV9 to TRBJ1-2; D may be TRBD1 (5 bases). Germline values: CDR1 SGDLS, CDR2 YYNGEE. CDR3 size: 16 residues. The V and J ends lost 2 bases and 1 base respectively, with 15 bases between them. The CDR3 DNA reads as TGTGCCAGCAGCGTTAAGGCGGGGGACTTTAACTATGGCTACACCTTC. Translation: CASSVKAGDFNYGYTF.

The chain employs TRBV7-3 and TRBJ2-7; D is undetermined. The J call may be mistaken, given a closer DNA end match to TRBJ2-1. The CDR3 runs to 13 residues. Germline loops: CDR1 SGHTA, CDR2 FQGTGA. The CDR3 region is CASSLLLGVEQFF. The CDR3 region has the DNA TGTGCCAGCAGCCTCCTACTTGGCGTTGAGCAGTTCTTC.

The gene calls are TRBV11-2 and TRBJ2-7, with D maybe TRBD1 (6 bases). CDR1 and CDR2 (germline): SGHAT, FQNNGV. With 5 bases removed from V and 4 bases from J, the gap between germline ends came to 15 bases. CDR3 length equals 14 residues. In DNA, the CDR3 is TGTGCCAGCAGCACCCCCAGGGGAAGATACGAGCAGTACTTC. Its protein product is CASSTPRGRYEQYF.

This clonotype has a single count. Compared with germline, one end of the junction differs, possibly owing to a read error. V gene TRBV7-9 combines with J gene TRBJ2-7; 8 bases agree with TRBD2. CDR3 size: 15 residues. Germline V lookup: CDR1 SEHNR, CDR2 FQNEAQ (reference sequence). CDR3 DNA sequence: TGTGCCGGCAGCTTAGGTCGGGAGGGGAGCTACGAGCAGTACTTC. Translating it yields CAGSLGREGSYEQYF.

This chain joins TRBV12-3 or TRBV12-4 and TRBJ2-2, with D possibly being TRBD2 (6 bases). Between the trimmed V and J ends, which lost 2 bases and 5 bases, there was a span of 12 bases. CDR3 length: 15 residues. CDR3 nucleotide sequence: TGTGCCAGCAGTTTAAGTGATGGGGGGACCGGGGAGCTGTTTTTT. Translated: CASSLSDGGTGELFF.

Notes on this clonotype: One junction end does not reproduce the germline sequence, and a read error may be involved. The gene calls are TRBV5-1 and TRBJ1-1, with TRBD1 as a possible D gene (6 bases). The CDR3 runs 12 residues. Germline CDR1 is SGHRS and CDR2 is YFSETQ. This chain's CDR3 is CASSLGGAEASF. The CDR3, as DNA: TGCGCCAGCAGCTTGGGGGGGGCTGAAGCTTCCTTT.

The CDR3 reads CATSDLADNNETQYF. In nucleotides, the CDR3 is TGTGCCACCAGTGACCTAGCGGATAACAATGAGACCCAGTACTTC. The chain uses TRBV24-1 and TRBJ2-5, with 7 bases fitting TRBD2. Per the germline V gene, CDR1 is KGHDR and CDR2 is SFDVKD. This CDR3 has 15 residues. After removal of 4 bases from V and 5 bases from J, the junction contained 9 bases not matched to a gene.

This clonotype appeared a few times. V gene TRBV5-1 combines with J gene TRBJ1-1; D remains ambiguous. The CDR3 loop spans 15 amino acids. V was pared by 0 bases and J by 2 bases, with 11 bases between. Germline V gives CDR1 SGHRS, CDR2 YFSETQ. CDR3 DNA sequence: TGCGCCAGCAGCTTGGCCGGCGTTATAAACACTGAAGCTTTCTTT. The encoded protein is CASSLAGVINTEAFF.

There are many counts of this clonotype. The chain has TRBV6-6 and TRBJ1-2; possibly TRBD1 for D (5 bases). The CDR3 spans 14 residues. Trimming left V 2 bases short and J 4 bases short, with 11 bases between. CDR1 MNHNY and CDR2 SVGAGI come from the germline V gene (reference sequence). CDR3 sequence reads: CASSYEGKGYGYTF. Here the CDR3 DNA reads TGTGCCAGCAGTTACGAGGGGAAGGGCTATGGCTACACCTTC.

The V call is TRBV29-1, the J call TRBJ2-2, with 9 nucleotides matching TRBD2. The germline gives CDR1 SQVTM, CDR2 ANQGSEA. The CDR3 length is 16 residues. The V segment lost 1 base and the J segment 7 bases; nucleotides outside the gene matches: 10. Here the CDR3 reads CSVEVDRGGGGGELFF. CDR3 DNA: TGCAGCGTTGAAGTGGATCGCGGGGGGGGAGGCGGGGAGCTGTTTTTT.

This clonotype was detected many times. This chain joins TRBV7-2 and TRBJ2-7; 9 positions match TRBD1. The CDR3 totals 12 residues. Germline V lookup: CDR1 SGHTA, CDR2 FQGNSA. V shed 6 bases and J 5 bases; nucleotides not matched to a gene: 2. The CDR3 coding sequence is TGTGCCAGCAGGACAGGGGGACACGAGCAGTACTTC. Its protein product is CASRTGGHEQYF.

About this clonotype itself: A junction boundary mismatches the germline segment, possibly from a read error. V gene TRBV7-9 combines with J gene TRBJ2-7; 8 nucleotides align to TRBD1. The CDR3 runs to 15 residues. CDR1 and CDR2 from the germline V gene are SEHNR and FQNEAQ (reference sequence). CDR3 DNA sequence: TGTGCCAGCAGCCTCGACAGGGGACGAACCGGGGAGCTGTACTTC. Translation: CASSLDRGRTGELYF.

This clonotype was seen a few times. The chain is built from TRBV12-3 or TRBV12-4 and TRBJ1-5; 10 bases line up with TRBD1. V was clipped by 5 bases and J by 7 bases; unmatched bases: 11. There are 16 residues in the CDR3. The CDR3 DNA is TGTGCCAGCAGTCGGGACAGGGGAGGCCCGAACCAGCCCCAGCATTTT. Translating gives CASSRDRGGPNQPQHF.

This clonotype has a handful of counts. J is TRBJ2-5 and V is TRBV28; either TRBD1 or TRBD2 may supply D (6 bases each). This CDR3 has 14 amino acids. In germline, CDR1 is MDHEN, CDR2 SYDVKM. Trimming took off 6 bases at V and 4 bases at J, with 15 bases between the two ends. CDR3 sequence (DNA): TGTGCCAGCAGGGACTTTGGGGGGCGAGAGACCCAGTACTTC. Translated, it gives CASRDFGGRETQYF.

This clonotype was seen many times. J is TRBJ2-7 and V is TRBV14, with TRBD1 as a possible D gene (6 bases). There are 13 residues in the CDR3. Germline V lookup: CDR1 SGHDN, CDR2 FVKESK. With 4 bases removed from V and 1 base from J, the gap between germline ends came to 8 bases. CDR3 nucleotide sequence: TGTGCCAGCAGCCGCAGGGGATCCTACGAGCAGTACTTC. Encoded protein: CASSRRGSYEQYF.

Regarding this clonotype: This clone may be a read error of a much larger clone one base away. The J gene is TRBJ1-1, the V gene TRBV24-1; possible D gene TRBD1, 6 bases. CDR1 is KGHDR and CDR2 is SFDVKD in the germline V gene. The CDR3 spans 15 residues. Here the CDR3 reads CATSETRGGSTEASF. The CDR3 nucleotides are TGTGCCACCAGTGAAACCAGGGGCGGCAGCACTGAAGCTTCCTTT.

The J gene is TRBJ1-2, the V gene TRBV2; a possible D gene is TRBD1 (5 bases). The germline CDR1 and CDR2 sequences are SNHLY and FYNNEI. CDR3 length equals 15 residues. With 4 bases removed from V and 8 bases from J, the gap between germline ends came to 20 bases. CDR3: CASSATKPGSYGYTF. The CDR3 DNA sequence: TGTGCCAGCAGTGCTACCAAGCCAGGGTCGTACGGCTACACCTTC.

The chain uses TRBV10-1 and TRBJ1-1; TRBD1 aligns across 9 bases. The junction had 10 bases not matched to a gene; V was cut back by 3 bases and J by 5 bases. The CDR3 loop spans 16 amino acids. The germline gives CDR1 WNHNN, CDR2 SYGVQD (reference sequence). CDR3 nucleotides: TGCGCCAGCAGTGACCCGGACAGGGGAAGGTGGACTGAAGCTTTCTTT. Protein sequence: CASSDPDRGRWTEAFF.